This T cell receptor (beta chain) was found in a study of blood T cell repertoires in COVID-19. The overall study: The study drew acute and convalescent COVID-19 samples from the United States, Italy and Spain. T cells, B-cell-depleted T cells, or PBMCs supplied cDNA or gDNA.

Original data processing: Amplified reference gene primers provided the basis for estimating nucleated cell counts. Data came from immunoSEQ multiplex PCR; TCRdb stores just in-frame clones and leaves some out. V and J calls and clone size are those listed in that table; D and trimming were worked out from the DNA. The table shows about 160,000 clones, with approximately 77% occurring only once. V lost 2 bases to trimming and J lost 4 bases, with 14 bases between them. Per germline, CDR1 MDHEN and CDR2 SYDVKM. CDR3 length: 15 residues. The sequenced material came from peripheral blood. The TCR sequence derives from a woman of 80 years or more with active or convalescent COVID-19. The V and J genes are TRBV28 and TRBJ1-1; weak D call: TRBD1 (6 bases). DNA of the CDR3: TGTGCCAGCAGTTTACCTCTGGGGGCCGCCACTGAAGCTTTCTTT. It encodes CASSLPLGAATEAFF.